This T cell receptor (beta chain) was sequenced in a study of blood T cell repertoires in COVID-19. Study details: Sites in the United States, Italy and Spain provided acute and convalescent COVID-19 samples.

The table came from immunoSEQ multiplex PCR; TCRdb's copy has only in-frame clones and leaves some out. The sample gives 410,000 or so clones, 75% to 90% of which show up once; 1.5% to 1.8% is in the top ten. The germline V and J ends were trimmed by 0 bases and 5 bases, with 13 bases remaining between them. CDR3 length: 15 amino acids. The germline CDR1 and CDR2 sequences are LGHDT and YNNKEL (reference sequence). The gene calls are TRBV3-1 (or the pseudogene TRBV3-2) and TRBJ1-2; D unclear. This TCR was sampled from a woman in her forties with COVID-19, enrolled during active disease. Sequenced: peripheral blood. The CDR3 is CASSQDRASVYGYTF. CDR3 DNA: TGTGCCAGCAGCCAAGATCGTGCCAGTGTATATGGCTACACCTTC.